The rows below give T cell receptor beta chains drawn from one sample of a study of HIV-infected patients and healthy controls. TCRdb reprocessed the 5' RACE reads with MiXCR, giving one entry per CDR3 protein. The table has more than 15,000 distinct CDR3 sequences, more than 7.5% seen once; the top ten hold about 20%. Sequencing was performed on blood, taken during antiretroviral therapy. The receptors were gathered from an adult with HIV infection. Each CDR3 is given without its conserved first and last residue. D genes are given only for firm matches.

d_call: TRBD2
v_call: TRBV28
j_call: TRBJ2-7
cdr3_aa: ASLPRRDYQSYEQY

d_call: NA
v_call: TRBV27
j_call: TRBJ2-5
cdr3_aa: ASGLPQY

d_call: TRBD1
v_call: TRBV25-1
j_call: TRBJ1-6
cdr3_aa: ASSELDRGYSPLH

d_call: NA
v_call: TRBV27
j_call: TRBJ2-1
cdr3_aa: ASSLSPGTGSSYNEQF

d_call: TRBD2
v_call: TRBV24-1
j_call: TRBJ2-3
cdr3_aa: ATSETRPSLATDTQY

d_call: NA
v_call: TRBV7-2
j_call: TRBJ1-1
cdr3_aa: ASSSQGMNTEAF

d_call: NA
v_call: TRBV20-1
j_call: TRBJ1-4
cdr3_aa: SARSTGRLAKLF

d_call: TRBD2
v_call: TRBV11-2
j_call: TRBJ2-7
cdr3_aa: ASSPGSRGSGRITYEQY

d_call: NA
v_call: TRBV11-2
j_call: TRBJ1-1
cdr3_aa: ASSGRPDRLNTEAF

d_call: NA
v_call: TRBV6-2/TRBV6-3
j_call: TRBJ2-7
cdr3_aa: ATTGSSYEQY

d_call: TRBD1
v_call: TRBV2
j_call: TRBJ1-4
cdr3_aa: ASSGQGEEKLF

d_call: NA
v_call: TRBV12-3/TRBV12-4
j_call: TRBJ1-1
cdr3_aa: ASSPRAEGLLEAF

d_call: NA
v_call: TRBV4-2
j_call: TRBJ2-7
cdr3_aa: ASSPDHSYEQY

d_call: TRBD1
v_call: TRBV5-4
j_call: TRBJ2-3
cdr3_aa: ASSFRTGGTDTQY

d_call: TRBD1
v_call: TRBV27
j_call: TRBJ2-7
cdr3_aa: ASRTGGYEQY

d_call: TRBD2
v_call: TRBV28
j_call: TRBJ2-5
cdr3_aa: ASRLAGGQYQETQY

d_call: NA
v_call: TRBV4-2
j_call: TRBJ1-2
cdr3_aa: ASSRSEYGYT

d_call: NA
v_call: TRBV7-9
j_call: TRBJ1-2
cdr3_aa: ASSPLPNYGYT

d_call: NA
v_call: TRBV6-6
j_call: TRBJ1-5
cdr3_aa: ASSYSIWSRGSWIPAVNQPQH

d_call: NA
v_call: TRBV27
j_call: TRBJ1-1
cdr3_aa: ASSFQMNTEAF

d_call: NA
v_call: TRBV27
j_call: TRBJ1-5
cdr3_aa: ASSLAGSHQPQH

d_call: NA
v_call: TRBV28
j_call: TRBJ1-5
cdr3_aa: ASSLTGNQPQH

d_call: NA
v_call: TRBV28
j_call: TRBJ2-4
cdr3_aa: ASTRTDIQY

d_call: NA
v_call: TRBV11-2
j_call: TRBJ2-6
cdr3_aa: ASETYSGANVLT

d_call: TRBD2
v_call: TRBV13
j_call: TRBJ2-7
cdr3_aa: ASAPGTSGSYEQY

d_call: TRBD1
v_call: TRBV29-1
j_call: TRBJ1-2
cdr3_aa: SVSTGGRYGYT

d_call: TRBD1
v_call: TRBV6-5
j_call: TRBJ1-1
cdr3_aa: ASSRDRGRTEAF

d_call: NA
v_call: TRBV6-5
j_call: TRBJ2-1
cdr3_aa: ASSYGARNEQF

d_call: NA
v_call: TRBV4-2
j_call: TRBJ2-3
cdr3_aa: ASSPPRRGDTQY

d_call: NA
v_call: TRBV28
j_call: TRBJ2-3
cdr3_aa: ASLLADTQY

d_call: NA
v_call: TRBV5-4
j_call: TRBJ2-7
cdr3_aa: ASSLKGYTYEQY